This TCR beta chain was obtained from a study of T cells in Graves' hyperthyroidism and ophthalmopathy (dated by TCRdb to the late 2010s). For the wider study: Peripheral blood samples were taken at the time of initial diagnosis, prior to any treatment. To identify distinguishing TCR V-J signatures, a discovery cohort of about a hundred patients was used, comprising fewer than 45 with Graves' ophthalmopathy and some 57 with stable Graves' hyperthyroidism. Prospective prediction of ophthalmopathy was tested in an independent validation cohort of fewer than 20 hyperthyroidism patients and 17 patients who later progressed to ophthalmopathy. The roughly 90 discovery patients were divided at random into training and test sets in a 7:3 ratio. In several Graves' hyperthyroidism patients, the study also compared T-cell repertoires from thyroid tissue with T-cell repertoires from blood. Following sampling, methimazole starting at 30 mg daily was given to hyperthyroidism patients, and high-dose intravenous methylprednisolone was given to ophthalmopathy patients. TCR Vbeta CDR3 sequencing of approximately 140 peripheral blood samples (over 40 ophthalmopathy, about 75 hyperthyroidism and approximately 17 progressor patients) is reported in the paper.

About this clonotype itself: What antigen it recognizes has not been identified. No qualities accompany the bases; no much larger clone lies one base away.

The TCR beta CDR3 regions were amplified from RNA transcripts. The first round of RT-PCR for the TCR CDR3 was performed with the HTBI primer set and the Qiagen OneStep RT-PCR kit. Libraries were constructed in a second round of multiplex PCR, after which size selection and purification were carried out. Libraries were sequenced paired-end with 100 bp reads on an Illumina HiSeq2000. In the original analysis: Raw data were processed with SOAPnuke, discarding reads with adapters, uncalled bases, mean Phred below 15, or no exact constant-primer or identifier match. COPE v1.2.5 was used to merge the high-quality paired reads, and each unique nucleotide sequence was defined as a clonotype. Clonotypes were aligned to IMGT TRBV, TRBD and TRBJ reference segments using MiTCR v1.1. The analysis was restricted to V-J combinations with a frequency above 0.0001, which together covered around 99% of the repertoires. The TCS score was defined as the ratio of F50 (clonal expansion) to E x V (chaos), calculated using BLOSUM62-based TCRdist between CDR3 peptides within each V-J. Welch's t-statistics and random forest reduced around 520 V-J features to roughly 13, which were used in a naive Bayes classifier (R e1071). Using fastp trimming at Q25 and MiXCR clonotype assembly, TCRdb reanalyzed the public sequencing data and kept in-frame beta chains. Each CDR3 protein appears once, grouped with its most common genes and DNA. These V and J calls derive from TCRdb rather than the authors' analysis. In this sample the table shows approximately 200,000 distinct CDR3 sequences, approximately 20% of which occur a single time. Roughly 44% of the sample lies in the top ten.

Broad study findings and their caveats: In validation, the model predicted progression to ophthalmopathy a median of 6.5 months before onset, with 65% to 71% sensitivity and almost 75% specificity. Sample size was not statistically predetermined, and blinding of investigators to group allocation was not performed. A 13 V-J signature model separated ophthalmopathy from stable hyperthyroidism, with roughly 88% sensitivity and 81.08% specificity in cross-validation and 80%/75% in testing. Most expanded thyroid clonotypes (frequency above 0.001) were also detected in blood, a finding suggesting that blood repertoires may reflect thyroid immune responses.

Graves' hyperthyroidism was defined as stable when no progression to ophthalmopathy occurred over 18 months of follow-up. Hyperthyroidism patients were aged 18 to 65 years and newly diagnosed, with disease duration of less than 2 months. Exclusion was applied to patients with uncontrolled infections, other autoimmune diseases, pregnancy or lactation. Clinical symptoms, serum thyroxine and TRAb, thyroid ultrasound, and orbital computed tomography formed the basis for the diagnoses. Ficoll-Paque density gradient centrifugation was used to isolate PBMCs from about 9 ml of fresh peripheral blood. Total RNA was extracted with Trizol reagent, and quality was checked on an Agilent 2100 Bioanalyzer. Germline trimming: 2 bases from V, 5 bases from J; junction bases outside gene matches: 2. From the cysteine through the phenylalanine, the CDR3 covers 14 amino acids. Only the CDR3 portion is preserved as DNA: 42 bases, with reading frame beginning at the first base. CDR1 MNHEY and CDR2 SMNVEV were looked up in the germline V gene (reference sequence).

The TCR sequence derives from a man aged 35-49 years with Graves' hyperthyroidism. The chain is made from TRBV27 and TRBJ2-5, and TRBD2 matches 10 of the central bases. The specimen was blood. The DNA sequence follows: TGTGCCAGCAGTTTAGATAGCGGGGGGGAGACCCAGTACTTC. Its protein product is CASSLDSGGETQYF.